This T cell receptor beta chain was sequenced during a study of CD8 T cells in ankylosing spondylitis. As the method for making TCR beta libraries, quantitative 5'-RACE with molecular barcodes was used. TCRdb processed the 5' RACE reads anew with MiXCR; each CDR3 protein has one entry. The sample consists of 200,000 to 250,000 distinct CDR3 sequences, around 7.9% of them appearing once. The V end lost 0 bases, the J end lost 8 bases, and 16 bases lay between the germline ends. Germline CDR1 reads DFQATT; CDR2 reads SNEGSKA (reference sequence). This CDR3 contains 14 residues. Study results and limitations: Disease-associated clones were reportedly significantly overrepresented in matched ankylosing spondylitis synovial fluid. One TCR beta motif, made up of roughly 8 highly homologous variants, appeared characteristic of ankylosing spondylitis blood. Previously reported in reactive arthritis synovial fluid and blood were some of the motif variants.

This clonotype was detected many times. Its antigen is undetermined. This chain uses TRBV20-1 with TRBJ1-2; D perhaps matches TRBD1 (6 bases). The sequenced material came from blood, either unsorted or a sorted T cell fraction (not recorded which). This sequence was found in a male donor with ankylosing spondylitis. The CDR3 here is CSARDNHNREGYTF. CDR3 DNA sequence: TGCAGTGCTAGAGATAATCATAACAGGGAAGGCTACACCTTC.